This record concerns one T cell receptor beta chain sequence. The table came from immunoSEQ multiplex PCR; TCRdb's copy has only in-frame clones and leaves some out. Of around 140,000 clones listed, roughly 90% were seen once; the top ten hold about 1%. V dropped 6 bases and J dropped 1 base, with 7 bases sitting between them. The germline CDR1 and CDR2 sequences are SGHRS and YFSETQ. The CDR3 spans 12 residues. This record belongs to a study of T cell responses to AZD1222 COVID-19 vaccine. Second-dose intervals of approximately 4 or approximately 12 weeks were pooled. The sample here was peripheral blood, taken 28 days after the second AZD1222 dose. The rearrangement uses TRBV5-1 and TRBJ1-1, with D unresolved. The TCR originated in an adult who received the AZD1222 COVID-19 vaccine. The CDR3 protein is CASIDGNTEAFF. CDR3 nucleotides: TGCGCCAGCATCGACGGGAACACTGAAGCTTTCTTT.